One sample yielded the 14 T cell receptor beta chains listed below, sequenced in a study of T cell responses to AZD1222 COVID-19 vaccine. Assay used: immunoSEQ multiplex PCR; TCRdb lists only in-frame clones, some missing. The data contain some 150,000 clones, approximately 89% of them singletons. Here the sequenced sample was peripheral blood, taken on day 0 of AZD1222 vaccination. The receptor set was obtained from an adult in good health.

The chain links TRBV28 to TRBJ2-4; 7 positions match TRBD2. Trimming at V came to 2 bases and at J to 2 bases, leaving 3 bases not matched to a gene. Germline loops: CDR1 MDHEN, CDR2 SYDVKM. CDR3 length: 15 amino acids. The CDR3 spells CASSLLSGTKNIQYF. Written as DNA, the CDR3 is TGTGCCAGCAGTTTACTCAGCGGGACCAAAAACATTCAGTACTTC.

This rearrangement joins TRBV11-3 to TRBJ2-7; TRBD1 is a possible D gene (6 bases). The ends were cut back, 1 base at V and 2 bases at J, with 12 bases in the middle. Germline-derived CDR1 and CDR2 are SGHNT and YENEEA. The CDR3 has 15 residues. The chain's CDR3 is CASSLGQGLPYEQYF. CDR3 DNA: TGTGCCAGCAGCTTAGGGCAGGGGCTACCCTACGAGCAGTACTTC.

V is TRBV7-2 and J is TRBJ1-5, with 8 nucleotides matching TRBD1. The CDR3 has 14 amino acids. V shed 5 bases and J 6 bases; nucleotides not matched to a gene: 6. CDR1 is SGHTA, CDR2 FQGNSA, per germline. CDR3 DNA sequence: TGTGCCAGCAGCGCCCAGGGGGCCGGTCAGCCCCAGCATTTT. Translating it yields CASSAQGAGQPQHF.

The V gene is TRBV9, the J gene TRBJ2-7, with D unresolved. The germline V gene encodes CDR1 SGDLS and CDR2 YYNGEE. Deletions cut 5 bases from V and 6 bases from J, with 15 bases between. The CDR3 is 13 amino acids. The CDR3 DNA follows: TGTGCCAGCAGTCCCAACCACTCTGGCGAGCAGTACTTC. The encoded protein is CASSPNHSGEQYF.

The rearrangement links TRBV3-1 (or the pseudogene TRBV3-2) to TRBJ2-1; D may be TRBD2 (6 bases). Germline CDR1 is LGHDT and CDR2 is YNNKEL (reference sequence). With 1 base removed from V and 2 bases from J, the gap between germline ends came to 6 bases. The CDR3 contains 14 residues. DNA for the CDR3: TGTGCCAGCAGCCAAGGGACTACCTACAATGAGCAGTTCTTC. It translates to CASSQGTTYNEQFF.

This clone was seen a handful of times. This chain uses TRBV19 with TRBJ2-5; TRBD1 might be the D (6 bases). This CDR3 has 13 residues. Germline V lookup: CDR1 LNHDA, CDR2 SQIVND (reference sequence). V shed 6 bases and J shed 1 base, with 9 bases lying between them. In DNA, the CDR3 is TGTGCCAGTAGAAAGACAGGCCAAGAGACCCAGTACTTC. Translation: CASRKTGQETQYF.

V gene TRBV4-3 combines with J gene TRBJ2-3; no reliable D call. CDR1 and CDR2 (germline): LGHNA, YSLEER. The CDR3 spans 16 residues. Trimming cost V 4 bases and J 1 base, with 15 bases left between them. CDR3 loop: CASSPGPGAGTDTQYF. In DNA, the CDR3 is TGCGCCAGCAGCCCTGGACCCGGTGCCGGCACAGATACGCAGTATTTT.

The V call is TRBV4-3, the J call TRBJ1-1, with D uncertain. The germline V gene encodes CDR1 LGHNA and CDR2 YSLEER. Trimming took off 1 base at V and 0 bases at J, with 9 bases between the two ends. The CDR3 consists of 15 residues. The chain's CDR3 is CASSQGLGLNTEAFF. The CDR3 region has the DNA TGCGCCAGCAGCCAAGGTTTGGGCCTGAACACTGAAGCTTTCTTT.

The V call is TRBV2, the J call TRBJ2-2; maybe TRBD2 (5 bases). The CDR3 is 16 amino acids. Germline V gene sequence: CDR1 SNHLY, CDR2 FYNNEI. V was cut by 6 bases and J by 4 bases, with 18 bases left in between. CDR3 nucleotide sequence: TGTGCCAGCAGACCAACTAGTGGCGTATTCACCGGGGAGCTGTTTTTT. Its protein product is CASRPTSGVFTGELFF.

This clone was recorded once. CDR3 sequence (DNA): TGTGCCAGCAGCTCCCCGGGACTAGGGACCTACGAGCAGTACTTC. Encoded protein: CASSSPGLGTYEQYF. V and J are TRBV11-1 and TRBJ2-7, with 8 bases lining up with TRBD2. The germline CDR1 and CDR2 sequences are SGHAT and FQDESV (reference sequence). V dropped 4 bases and J dropped 2; count of bases not matched to a gene: 7. This CDR3 comprises 15 residues.

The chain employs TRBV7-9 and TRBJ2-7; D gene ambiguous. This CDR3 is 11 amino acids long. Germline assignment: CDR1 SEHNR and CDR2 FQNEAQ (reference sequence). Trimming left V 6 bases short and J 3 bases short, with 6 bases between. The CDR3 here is CASSRSYEQYF. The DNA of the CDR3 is TGTGCCAGCAGTCGAAGCTACGAGCAGTACTTC.

CDR3 amino acids: CASSVTPRGSGNTIYF. CDR3 in DNA: TGTGCCAGCAGTGTGACCCCCAGGGGCTCTGGAAACACCATATATTTT. J is TRBJ1-3 and V is TRBV2; TRBD1 might be the D (6 bases). V gave up 4 bases and J gave up 0 bases, with 13 bases separating them. CDR1 is SNHLY and CDR2 is FYNNEI in the germline V gene. The CDR3 contains 16 residues.

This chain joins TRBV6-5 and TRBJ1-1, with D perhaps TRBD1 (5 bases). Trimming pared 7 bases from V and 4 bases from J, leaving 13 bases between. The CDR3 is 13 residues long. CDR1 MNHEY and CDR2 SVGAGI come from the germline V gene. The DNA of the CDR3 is TGTGCCAGCAAAAACGGCGGGGGCACTGAAGCTTTCTTT. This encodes CASKNGGGTEAFF.

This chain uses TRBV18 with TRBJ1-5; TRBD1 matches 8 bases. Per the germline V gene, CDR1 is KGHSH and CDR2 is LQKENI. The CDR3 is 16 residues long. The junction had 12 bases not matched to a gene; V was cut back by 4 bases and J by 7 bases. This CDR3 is CASSLSDRVYNQPQHF. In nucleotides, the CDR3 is TGTGCCAGCTCACTTTCGGACAGGGTTTACAACCAGCCCCAGCATTTT.